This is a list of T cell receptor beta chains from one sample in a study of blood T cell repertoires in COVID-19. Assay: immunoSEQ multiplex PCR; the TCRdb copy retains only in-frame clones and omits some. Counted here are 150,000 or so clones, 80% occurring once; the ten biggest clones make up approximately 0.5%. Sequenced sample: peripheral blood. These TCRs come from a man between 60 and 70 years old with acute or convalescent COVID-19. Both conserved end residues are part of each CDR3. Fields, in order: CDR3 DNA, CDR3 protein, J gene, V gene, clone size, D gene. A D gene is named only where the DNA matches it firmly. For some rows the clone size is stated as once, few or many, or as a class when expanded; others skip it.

DNA: TGTGCCAGCAGCACCCGCCGGGACAGCGGTAATGAAAAACTGTTTTTT; CDR3: CASSTRRDSGNEKLFF; J: TRBJ1-4; V: TRBV7-9; size: once; D: TRBD1
DNA: TGTGCCAGCAGCGGCAAGACATCGAGGGTCCCGTGTTCCTACGAGCAGTACTTC; CDR3: CASSGKTSRVPCSYEQYF; J: TRBJ2-7; V: TRBV9; size: once; D: .
DNA: TGCGCCAGCAGTCATACAGGGGGGGACTACGAGCAGTACTTC; CDR3: CASSHTGGDYEQYF; J: TRBJ2-7; V: TRBV5-1; size: once; D: .
DNA: TGTGCCAGTAGTTCACCGGGACAGGGCAATATGAACACTGAAGCTTTCTTT; CDR3: CASSSPGQGNMNTEAFF; J: TRBJ1-1; V: TRBV19; size: few; D: TRBD1
DNA: TGTGCCAGCAGTTTAGTTAGCGGCATTCAGTACTTC; CDR3: CASSLVSGIQYF; J: TRBJ2-4; V: TRBV28; size: .; D: .
DNA: TGTGCCAGCAGCTTAAGGTCGGGACAAGACTATGGCTACACCTTC; CDR3: CASSLRSGQDYGYTF; J: TRBJ1-2; V: TRBV7-9; size: .; D: .
DNA: TGTGCCACACTACAGGGCGAGGGTGAAGCTTTCTTT; CDR3: CATLQGEGEAFF; J: TRBJ1-1; V: TRBV10-3; size: few; D: .
DNA: TGTGCTAGTGGTTTGCAGGGTCCTGGAAACACCATATATTTT; CDR3: CASGLQGPGNTIYF; J: TRBJ1-3; V: TRBV12-5; size: few; D: .
DNA: TGTGCCAGCCTGGAGGCGCGGGCAGAGGGGAACACTGAAGCTTTCTTT; CDR3: CASLEARAEGNTEAFF; J: TRBJ1-1; V: TRBV6-4; size: .; D: .
DNA: TGTGCCAGCAGCTTAGACAGCCCCGATACGCAGTATTTT; CDR3: CASSLDSPDTQYF; J: TRBJ2-3; V: TRBV7-9; size: .; D: .
DNA: TGTGCCAGCAACCCTTGGAGAACTTATAGCAATCAGCCCCAGCATTTT; CDR3: CASNPWRTYSNQPQHF; J: TRBJ1-5; V: TRBV28; size: .; D: .
DNA: TGCAGTGCTAGGGTGGCTTCACCCCTCCACTTT; CDR3: CSARVASPLHF; J: TRBJ1-6; V: TRBV20-1; size: many; D: .
DNA: TGTGCCAGCAGTGACAGGTTAACAGATACGCAGTATTTT; CDR3: CASSDRLTDTQYF; J: TRBJ2-3; V: TRBV6-1; size: .; D: .
DNA: TGCGCCAGCAGCTTGCTAGGGGAAGGCTACACCTTC; CDR3: CASSLLGEGYTF; J: TRBJ1-2; V: TRBV5-1; size: .; D: .
DNA: TGTGCCAGCAGCCTGGGACAGGGGGCGGAAAAACTGTTTTTT; CDR3: CASSLGQGAEKLFF; J: TRBJ1-4; V: TRBV6-5; size: .; D: TRBD1
DNA: TGTGCCAGCTCACCCAGGCCCGGGACAGGATCCCGGTACGAGCAGTACTTC; CDR3: CASSPRPGTGSRYEQYF; J: TRBJ2-7; V: TRBV18; size: .; D: TRBD1
DNA: TGTGCCAGCCGCCCGGAGCACTCGGGGAACACCATATATTTT; CDR3: CASRPEHSGNTIYF; J: TRBJ1-3; V: TRBV2; size: .; D: .
DNA: TGTGCCAGCAGCGTAGTATCCGCGAATGAGCAGTTCTTC; CDR3: CASSVVSANEQFF; J: TRBJ2-1; V: TRBV9; size: .; D: .
DNA: TGTGCCAGCTCGCGGGGGAGCAATCAGCCCCAGCATTTT; CDR3: CASSRGSNQPQHF; J: TRBJ1-5; V: TRBV18; size: .; D: .
DNA: TGTGCCAGCAGCCTTTCCCAAGCCCGGACAGTAGGCACTGAAGCTTTCTTT; CDR3: CASSLSQARTVGTEAFF; J: TRBJ1-1; V: TRBV3-1/TRBV3-2; size: .; D: .
DNA: TGTGCCACCAGCAGAGCCGGGACAGGAGGGAATGAGCAGTTCTTC; CDR3: CATSRAGTGGNEQFF; J: TRBJ2-1; V: TRBV15; size: .; D: TRBD1
DNA: TGTGCCAGCAGCCCCGGGACAGCCCGCGGTGGGCAGCCCCAGCATTTT; CDR3: CASSPGTARGGQPQHF; J: TRBJ1-5; V: TRBV7-2; size: .; D: TRBD1
DNA: TGTGCCAGCTCACCACCAGGGACAGGGAACGAGCAGTACTTC; CDR3: CASSPPGTGNEQYF; J: TRBJ2-7; V: TRBV18; size: .; D: TRBD1
DNA: TGTGCCAGCAGCTTTAACAGGGTGGGCACTGAAGCTTTCTTT; CDR3: CASSFNRVGTEAFF; J: TRBJ1-1; V: TRBV7-3; size: .; D: .
DNA: TGTGCCAGCTCACCGGCTTTGAGCAATCAGCCCCAGCATTTT; CDR3: CASSPALSNQPQHF; J: TRBJ1-5; V: TRBV18; size: .; D: .
DNA: TGTGCCAGTAGTATCCGACCTACAGGGTTCGAGCAGTACTTC; CDR3: CASSIRPTGFEQYF; J: TRBJ2-7; V: TRBV19; size: once; D: .
DNA: TGTGCCAGCAGCCAAAACCGGCCTACGGCTAGCTCCTATAATTCACCCCTCCACTTT; CDR3: CASSQNRPTASSYNSPLHF; J: TRBJ1-6; V: TRBV4-2; size: .; D: .
DNA: TGTGCCAGCAGCTTAATACACAACAATGAGCAGTTCTTC; CDR3: CASSLIHNNEQFF; J: TRBJ2-1; V: TRBV7-3; size: .; D: .
DNA: TGTGCCAGCAGTGATGGTTACAGGGGATCACCCCTCCACTTT; CDR3: CASSDGYRGSPLHF; J: TRBJ1-6; V: TRBV25-1; size: .; D: TRBD1
DNA: TGCAGCGTTGGGGGGGGAGATCAGCCCCAGCATTTT; CDR3: CSVGGGDQPQHF; J: TRBJ1-5; V: TRBV29-1; size: .; D: .
DNA: TGTGCCAGCAGCACCACTAGCGGGGTCAGGCGCAATGAGCAGTTCTTC; CDR3: CASSTTSGVRRNEQFF; J: TRBJ2-1; V: TRBV5-4; size: .; D: TRBD2
DNA: TGTGCCAGCAGCTCATTAGCGGGAGGGCTTGATACGCAGTATTTT; CDR3: CASSSLAGGLDTQYF; J: TRBJ2-3; V: TRBV11-3; size: .; D: TRBD2
DNA: TGTGCCAGCAGCTTAATGGGAGGTAGCAATCAGCCCCAGCATTTT; CDR3: CASSLMGGSNQPQHF; J: TRBJ1-5; V: TRBV7-2; size: .; D: .
DNA: TGTGCCAGCAGCAAGACCGGGGTTAATGAAAAACTGTTTTTT; CDR3: CASSKTGVNEKLFF; J: TRBJ1-4; V: TRBV7-2; size: .; D: .
DNA: TGTGCCAGCAGCTGGGGACAGGACACTGAAGCTTTCTTT; CDR3: CASSWGQDTEAFF; J: TRBJ1-1; V: TRBV7-2; size: .; D: TRBD1
DNA: TGTGCCAGCAGCCTCAATAGGGGGGGAGCTTTCTTT; CDR3: CASSLNRGGAFF; J: TRBJ1-1; V: TRBV12-3/TRBV12-4; size: .; D: .
DNA: TGTGCCAGCAGTCAGAGGGAGACTCTTACTAATGAAAAACTGTTTTTT; CDR3: CASSQRETLTNEKLFF; J: TRBJ1-4; V: TRBV2; size: .; D: .
DNA: TGTGCCAGCAGACTGATTGGGACTAGCGGGTTCACCGGGGAGCTGTTTTTT; CDR3: CASRLIGTSGFTGELFF; J: TRBJ2-2; V: TRBV27; size: .; D: TRBD2
DNA: TGTGCCAGCAGCCCTGGGACTAGCGGTCAAGAGACCCAGTACTTC; CDR3: CASSPGTSGQETQYF; J: TRBJ2-5; V: TRBV4-2; size: .; D: TRBD2
DNA: TGTGCCAGCAGCCCGGGACTAGCGCGCGAGCAGTACTTC; CDR3: CASSPGLAREQYF; J: TRBJ2-7; V: TRBV7-3; size: .; D: TRBD2
DNA: TGTGCCAGCAGTAGGACTAGTGGTGAGACCCAGTACTTC; CDR3: CASSRTSGETQYF; J: TRBJ2-5; V: TRBV6-5; size: once; D: TRBD2
DNA: TGTGCCAGCAGCCCGGCCTGGGCAGGCCAAGGGCCCCAGCATTTT; CDR3: CASSPAWAGQGPQHF; J: TRBJ1-5; V: TRBV6-5; size: .; D: .
DNA: TGCGCCAGCAGCCTCTCGGGACACCTGAACACTGAAGCTTTCTTT; CDR3: CASSLSGHLNTEAFF; J: TRBJ1-1; V: TRBV5-1; size: few; D: .
DNA: TGTGCCAGCAGTAGGGGCTGGGACACTGAAGCTTTCTTT; CDR3: CASSRGWDTEAFF; J: TRBJ1-1; V: TRBV6-5; size: .; D: .
DNA: TGTGCCAGCAGTCGTCTCAGCAATCAGCCCCAGCATTTT; CDR3: CASSRLSNQPQHF; J: TRBJ1-5; V: TRBV2; size: once; D: .
DNA: TGTGCCAGCAGTGGGCCCACTACCAGGGGGATGGTACCCGAGCAGTACTTC; CDR3: CASSGPTTRGMVPEQYF; J: TRBJ2-7; V: TRBV2; size: .; D: TRBD1
DNA: TGTGCCAGCAGCCCTACTAGCGGGGGTATCGGTGAGCAGTTCTTC; CDR3: CASSPTSGGIGEQFF; J: TRBJ2-1; V: TRBV6-4; size: .; D: TRBD2
DNA: TGTGCCAGCAGTTGGGGACAGCCTAACTATGGCTACACCTTC; CDR3: CASSWGQPNYGYTF; J: TRBJ1-2; V: TRBV28; size: .; D: TRBD1
DNA: TGTGCCAGCAGCTTCTCCGGGACAGGGGGCCCAGATACGCAGTATTTT; CDR3: CASSFSGTGGPDTQYF; J: TRBJ2-3; V: TRBV7-3; size: few; D: TRBD1
DNA: TGTGCCAGCAGCCAATCCGGGACTGCCAACAACTATGGCTACACCTTC; CDR3: CASSQSGTANNYGYTF; J: TRBJ1-2; V: TRBV3-1/TRBV3-2; size: .; D: .
DNA: TGTGCCAGCAGTTTATCTACAGGGGAAGCTTTCTTT; CDR3: CASSLSTGEAFF; J: TRBJ1-1; V: TRBV27; size: .; D: .
DNA: TGTGCCAGCAGCGACGGGACATTTCAGCAGCCCCAGCATTTT; CDR3: CASSDGTFQQPQHF; J: TRBJ1-5; V: TRBV9; size: .; D: .
DNA: TGCAGCGTTGGCCAGGTCGGTCCCTACGAGCAGTACTTC; CDR3: CSVGQVGPYEQYF; J: TRBJ2-7; V: TRBV29-1; size: .; D: .
DNA: TGTGCCAGCAGTTACTCGAAGAGGGGGCACTACGAGCAGTACTTC; CDR3: CASSYSKRGHYEQYF; J: TRBJ2-7; V: TRBV6-5; size: .; D: TRBD1
DNA: TGTGCCAGCGCAACGGGGTTGGGCACTGAAGCTTTCTTT; CDR3: CASATGLGTEAFF; J: TRBJ1-1; V: TRBV19; size: .; D: .
DNA: TGTGCCAGCAGCTTGCAGACTTCCGGAAACACCATATATTTT; CDR3: CASSLQTSGNTIYF; J: TRBJ1-3; V: TRBV5-4; size: once; D: .